In its sample, the clone carrying this TCR beta chain was seen many times. Germline-derived CDR1 and CDR2 are MDHEN and SYDVKM. Trimming cost V 3 bases and J 3 bases, with 17 bases left between them. The CDR3 consists of 16 residues. TCRdb re-called the PCR reads via MiXCR. The sample lists roughly 64,000 clones, approximately 4.1% occurring once. The data belong to a study of metastatic and nonmetastatic thyroid tumors. Treatment of any kind had been given to no patient before thyroid surgery. Sequences were obtained from blood. This chain connects TRBV28 to TRBJ2-5; weak D call: TRBD2 (5 bases). This TCR derives from a female donor with papillary thyroid cancer or a benign thyroid nodule (not recorded which). Some clones in this sample may be carry-over from other donors' samples. The CDR3 protein is CASSFPGGGSEETQYF. For the CDR3, the DNA is TGTGCCAGCAGTTTCCCGGGTGGCGGGTCGGAAGAGACCCAGTACTTC.